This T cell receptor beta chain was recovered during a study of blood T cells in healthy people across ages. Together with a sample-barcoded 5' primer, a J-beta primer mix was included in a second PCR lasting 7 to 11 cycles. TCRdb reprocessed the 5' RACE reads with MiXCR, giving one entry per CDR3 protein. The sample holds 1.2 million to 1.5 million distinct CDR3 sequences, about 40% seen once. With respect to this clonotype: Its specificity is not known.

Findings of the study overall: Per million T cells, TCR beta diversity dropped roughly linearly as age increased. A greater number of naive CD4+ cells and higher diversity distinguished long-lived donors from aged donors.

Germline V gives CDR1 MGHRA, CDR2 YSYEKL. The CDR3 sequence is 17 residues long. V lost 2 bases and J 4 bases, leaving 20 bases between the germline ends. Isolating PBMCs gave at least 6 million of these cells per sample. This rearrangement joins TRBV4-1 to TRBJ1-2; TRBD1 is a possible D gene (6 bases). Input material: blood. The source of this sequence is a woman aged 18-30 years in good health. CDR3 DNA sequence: TGCGCCAGCAGCCAACCTCGGGACACTCGACCGATCTATGGCTACACCTTC. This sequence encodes CASSQPRDTRPIYGYTF.